This TCR beta chain derives from a study of glioma-infiltrating T cells. CDR1 is DFQATT, CDR2 SNEGSKA, per germline (reference sequence). The CDR3 contains 14 residues. Trimming took off 6 bases at V and 2 bases at J, with 17 bases between the two ends. Study-wide points: CDR3 overlap between tissue and blood was very small. Non-neoplastic patients had below-expected tissue-blood divergence, while all gliomas exceeded expectation.

This clonotype has ten or more counts. Its antigen remains unidentified. Amplification of TCR alpha and beta CDR3 regions from RNA used iRepertoire nested multiplex PCR. Tissue mRNA or PBMC total RNA, 100-400 ng, went into one-step reverse transcription and amplification. TCRdb re-called the multiplex PCR reads through MiXCR, storing one row per CDR3 protein. This table holds approximately 190,000 distinct CDR3 sequences, roughly a third found once. The J gene is TRBJ2-7, the V gene TRBV20-1, with D perhaps TRBD2 (5 bases). The sample taken for sequencing was glioma tissue, nonneoplastic brain tissue, or PBMCs (not recorded which). This TCR was recovered from a human donor with low-grade glioma or glioblastoma, undergoing nonglioma brain surgery, or in good health (not recorded which). The CDR3 DNA sequence: TGCAGTGCCCGGCACCCGACTAAAGCCTACGAGCAGTACTTC. Translation: CSARHPTKAYEQYF.